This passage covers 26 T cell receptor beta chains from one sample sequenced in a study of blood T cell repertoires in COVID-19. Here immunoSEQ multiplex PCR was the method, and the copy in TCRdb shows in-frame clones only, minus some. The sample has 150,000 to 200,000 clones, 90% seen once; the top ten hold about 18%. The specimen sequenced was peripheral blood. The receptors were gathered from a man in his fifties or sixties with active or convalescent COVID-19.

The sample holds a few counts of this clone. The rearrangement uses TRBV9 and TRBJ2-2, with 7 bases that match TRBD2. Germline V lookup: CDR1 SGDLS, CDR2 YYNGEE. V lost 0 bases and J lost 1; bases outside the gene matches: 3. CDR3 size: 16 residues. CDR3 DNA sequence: TGTGCCAGCAGCGTAGCGGGGGGTAGGAACACCGGGGAGCTGTTTTTT. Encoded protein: CASSVAGGRNTGELFF.

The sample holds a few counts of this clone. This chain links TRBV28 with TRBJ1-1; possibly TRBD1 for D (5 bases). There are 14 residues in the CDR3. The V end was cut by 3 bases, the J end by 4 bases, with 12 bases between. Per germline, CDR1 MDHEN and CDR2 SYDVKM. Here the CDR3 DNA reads TGTGCCAGCAGTTTTCTCTTGGGGGGCACTGAAGCTTTCTTT. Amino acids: CASSFLLGGTEAFF.

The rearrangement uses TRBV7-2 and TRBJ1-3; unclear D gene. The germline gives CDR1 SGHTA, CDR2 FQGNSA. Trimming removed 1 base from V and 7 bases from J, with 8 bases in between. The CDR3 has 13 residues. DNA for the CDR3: TGTGCCAGCAGCTTAGGGACTCGGAACACCATATATTTT. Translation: CASSLGTRNTIYF.

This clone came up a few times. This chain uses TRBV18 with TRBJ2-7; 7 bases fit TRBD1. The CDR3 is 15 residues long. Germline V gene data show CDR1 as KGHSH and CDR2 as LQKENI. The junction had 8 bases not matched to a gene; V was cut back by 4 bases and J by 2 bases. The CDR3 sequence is CASSRTGTDTYEQYF. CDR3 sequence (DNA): TGTGCCAGCTCACGAACCGGGACAGACACCTACGAGCAGTACTTC.

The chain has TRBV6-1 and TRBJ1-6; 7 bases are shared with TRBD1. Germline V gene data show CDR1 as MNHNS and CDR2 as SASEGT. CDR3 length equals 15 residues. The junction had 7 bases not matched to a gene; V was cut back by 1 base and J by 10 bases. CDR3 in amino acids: CASSEGSGGRSPLHF. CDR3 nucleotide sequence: TGTGCCAGCAGTGAAGGATCAGGGGGGAGGTCACCCCTCCACTTT.

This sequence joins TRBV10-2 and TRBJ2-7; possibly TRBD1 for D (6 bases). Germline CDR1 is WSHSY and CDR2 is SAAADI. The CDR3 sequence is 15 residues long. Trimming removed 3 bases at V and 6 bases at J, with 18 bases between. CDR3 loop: CASSDSGTTYAEQYF. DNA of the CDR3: TGCGCCAGCAGTGATTCCGGGACAACTTACGCCGAGCAGTACTTC.

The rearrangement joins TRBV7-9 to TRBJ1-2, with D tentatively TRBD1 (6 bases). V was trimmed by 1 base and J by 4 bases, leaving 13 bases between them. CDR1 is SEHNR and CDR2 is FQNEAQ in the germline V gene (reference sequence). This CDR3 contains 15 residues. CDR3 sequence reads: CASSLGSRDTYGYTF. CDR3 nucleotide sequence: TGTGCCAGCAGCTTAGGGAGCCGGGACACCTATGGCTACACCTTC.

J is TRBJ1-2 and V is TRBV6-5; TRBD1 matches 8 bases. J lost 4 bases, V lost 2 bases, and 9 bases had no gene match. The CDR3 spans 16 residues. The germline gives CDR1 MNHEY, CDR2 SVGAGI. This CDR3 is CASSYGGQAGTYGYTF. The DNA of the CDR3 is TGTGCCAGCAGTTACGGGGGACAGGCAGGGACCTATGGCTACACCTTC.

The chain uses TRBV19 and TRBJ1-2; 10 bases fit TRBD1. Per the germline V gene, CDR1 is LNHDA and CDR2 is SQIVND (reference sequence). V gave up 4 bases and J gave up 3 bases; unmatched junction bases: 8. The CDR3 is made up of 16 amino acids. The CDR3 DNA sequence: TGTGCCAGTAGTACTCGGACAGGGGGGTCTCACTATGGCTACACCTTC. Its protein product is CASSTRTGGSHYGYTF.

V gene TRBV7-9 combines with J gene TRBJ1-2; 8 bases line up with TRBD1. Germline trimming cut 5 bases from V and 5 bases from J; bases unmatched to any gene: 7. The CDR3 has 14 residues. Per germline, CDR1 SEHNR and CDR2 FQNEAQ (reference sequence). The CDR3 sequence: CASSTGRTGYGYTF. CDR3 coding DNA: TGTGCCAGCAGCACCGGTCGGACAGGGTATGGCTACACCTTC.

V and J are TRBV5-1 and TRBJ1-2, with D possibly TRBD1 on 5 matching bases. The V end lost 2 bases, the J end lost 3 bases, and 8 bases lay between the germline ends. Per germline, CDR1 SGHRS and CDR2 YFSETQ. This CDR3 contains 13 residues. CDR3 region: CASSLQTDYGYTF. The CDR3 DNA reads TGCGCCAGCAGCTTACAGACAGACTATGGCTACACCTTC. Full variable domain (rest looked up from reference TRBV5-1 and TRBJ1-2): KAGVTQTPRYLIKTRGQQVTLSCSPISGHRSVSWYQQTPGQGLQFLFEYFSETQRNKGNFPGRFSGRQFSNSRSEMNVSTLELGDSALYLCASSLQTDYGYTFGSGTRLTVV.

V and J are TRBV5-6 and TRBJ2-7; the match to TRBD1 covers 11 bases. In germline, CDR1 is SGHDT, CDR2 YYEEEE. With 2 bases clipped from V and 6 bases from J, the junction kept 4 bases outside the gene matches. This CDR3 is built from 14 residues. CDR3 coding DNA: TGTGCCAGCAGCTTAACCGGGACAGGGGGCGAGCAGTACTTC. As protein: CASSLTGTGGEQYF.

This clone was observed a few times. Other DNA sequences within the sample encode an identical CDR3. The CDR3 region has the DNA TGTGCCACCAGCAGGCAGGAGAACACTGAAGCTTTCTTT. This sequence encodes CATSRQENTEAFF. The chain joins TRBV15 to TRBJ1-1; D is uncertain. This CDR3 is 13 amino acids long. The V end was cut by 3 bases, the J end by 1 base, with 6 bases between. Germline lookup yields CDR1 LNHNV and CDR2 YYDKDF (reference sequence).

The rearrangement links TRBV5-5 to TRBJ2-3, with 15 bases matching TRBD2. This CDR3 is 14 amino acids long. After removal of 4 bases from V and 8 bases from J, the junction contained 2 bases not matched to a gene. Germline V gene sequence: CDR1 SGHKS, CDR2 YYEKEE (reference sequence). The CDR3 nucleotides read TGTGCCAGCAGCCTGGGACTAGCGGGAGGTACGCAGTATTTT. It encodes CASSLGLAGGTQYF.

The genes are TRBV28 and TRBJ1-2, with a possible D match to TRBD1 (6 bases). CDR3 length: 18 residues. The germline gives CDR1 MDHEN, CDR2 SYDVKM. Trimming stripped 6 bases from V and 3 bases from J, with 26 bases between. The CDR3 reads CASSRTGTRFKDYYGYTF. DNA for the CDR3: TGTGCCAGCAGCCGGACCGGGACACGCTTTAAGGATTACTATGGCTACACCTTC.

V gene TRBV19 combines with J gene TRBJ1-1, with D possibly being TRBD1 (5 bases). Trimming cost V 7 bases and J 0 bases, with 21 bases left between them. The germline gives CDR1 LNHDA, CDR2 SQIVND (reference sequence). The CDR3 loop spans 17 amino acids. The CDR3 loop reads CASTPRLGVPMNTEAFF. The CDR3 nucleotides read TGTGCCAGTACCCCACGGTTAGGGGTCCCCATGAACACTGAAGCTTTCTTT.

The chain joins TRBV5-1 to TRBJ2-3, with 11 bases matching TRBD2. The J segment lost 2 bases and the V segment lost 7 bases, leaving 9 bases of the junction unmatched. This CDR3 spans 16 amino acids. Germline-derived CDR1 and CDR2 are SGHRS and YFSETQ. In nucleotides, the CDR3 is TGCGCCAGCGGCCTTCAACTAGCGGGGGTCACAGATACGCAGTATTTT. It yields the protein CASGLQLAGVTDTQYF. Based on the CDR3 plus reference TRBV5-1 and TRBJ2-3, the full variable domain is KAGVTQTPRYLIKTRGQQVTLSCSPISGHRSVSWYQQTPGQGLQFLFEYFSETQRNKGNFPGRFSGRQFSNSRSEMNVSTLELGDSALYLCASGLQLAGVTDTQYFGPGTRLTVL.

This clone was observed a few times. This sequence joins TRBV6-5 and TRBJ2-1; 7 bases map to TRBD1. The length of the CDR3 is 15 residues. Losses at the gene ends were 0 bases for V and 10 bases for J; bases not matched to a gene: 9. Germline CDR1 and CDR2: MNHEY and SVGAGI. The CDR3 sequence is CASSYSALGGREQFF. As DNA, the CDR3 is TGTGCCAGCAGTTACTCGGCGTTAGGGGGCCGGGAGCAGTTCTTC.

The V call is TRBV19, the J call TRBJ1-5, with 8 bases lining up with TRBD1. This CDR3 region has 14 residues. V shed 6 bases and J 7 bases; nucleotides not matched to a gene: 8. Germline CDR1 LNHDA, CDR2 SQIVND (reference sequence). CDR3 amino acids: CASSLRTGTQPQHF. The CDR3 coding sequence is TGTGCCAGTAGCCTCCGGACAGGGACACAGCCCCAGCATTTT. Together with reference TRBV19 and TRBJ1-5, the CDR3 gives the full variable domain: DGGITQSPKYLFRKEGQNVTLSCEQNLNHDAMYWYRQDPGQGLRLIYYSQIVNDFQKGDIAEGYSVSREKKESFPLTVTSAQKNPTAFYLCASSLRTGTQPQHFGDGTRLSIL.

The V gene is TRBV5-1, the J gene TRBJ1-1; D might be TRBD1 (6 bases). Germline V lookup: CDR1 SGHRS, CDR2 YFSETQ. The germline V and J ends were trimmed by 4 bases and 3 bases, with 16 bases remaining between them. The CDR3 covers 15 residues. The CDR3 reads CASSVTLQGDTEAFF. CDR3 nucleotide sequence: TGCGCCAGCAGCGTCACCCTACAGGGAGACACTGAAGCTTTCTTT.

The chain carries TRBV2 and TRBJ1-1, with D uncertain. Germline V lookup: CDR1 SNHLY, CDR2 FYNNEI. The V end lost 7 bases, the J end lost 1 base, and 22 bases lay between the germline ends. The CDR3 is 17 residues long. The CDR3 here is CASIVGRLFSGNTEAFF. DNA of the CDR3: TGTGCCAGCATCGTGGGCCGCTTGTTCTCTGGGAACACTGAAGCTTTCTTT.

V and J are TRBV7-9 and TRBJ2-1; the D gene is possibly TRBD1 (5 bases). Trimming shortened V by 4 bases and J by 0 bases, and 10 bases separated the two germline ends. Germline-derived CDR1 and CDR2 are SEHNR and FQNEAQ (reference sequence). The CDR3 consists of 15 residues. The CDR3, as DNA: TGTGCCAGCAGCTCGACAGAGAGCTCCTACAATGAGCAGTTCTTC. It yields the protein CASSSTESSYNEQFF.

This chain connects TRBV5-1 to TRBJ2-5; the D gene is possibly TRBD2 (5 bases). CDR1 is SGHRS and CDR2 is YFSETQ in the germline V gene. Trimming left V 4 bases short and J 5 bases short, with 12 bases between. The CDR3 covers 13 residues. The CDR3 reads CASSVTRWETQYF. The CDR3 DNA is TGCGCCAGCAGCGTAACTAGGTGGGAGACCCAGTACTTC. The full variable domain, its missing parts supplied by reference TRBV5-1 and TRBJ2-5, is KAGVTQTPRYLIKTRGQQVTLSCSPISGHRSVSWYQQTPGQGLQFLFEYFSETQRNKGNFPGRFSGRQFSNSRSEMNVSTLELGDSALYLCASSVTRWETQYFGPGTRLLVL.

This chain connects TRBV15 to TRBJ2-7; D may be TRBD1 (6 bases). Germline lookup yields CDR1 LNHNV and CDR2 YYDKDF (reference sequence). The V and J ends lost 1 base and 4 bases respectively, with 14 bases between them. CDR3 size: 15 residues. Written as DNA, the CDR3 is TGTGCCACCAGCAGAGGGGGGCTTTCCCCTTACGAGCAGTACTTC. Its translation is CATSRGGLSPYEQYF.

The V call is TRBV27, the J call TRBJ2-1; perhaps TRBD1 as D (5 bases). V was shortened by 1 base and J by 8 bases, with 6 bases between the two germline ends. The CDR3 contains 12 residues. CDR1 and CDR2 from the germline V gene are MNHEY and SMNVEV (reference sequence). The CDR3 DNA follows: TGTGCCAGCAGTTTATGGGGCCATGAGCAGTTCTTC. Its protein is CASSLWGHEQFF.

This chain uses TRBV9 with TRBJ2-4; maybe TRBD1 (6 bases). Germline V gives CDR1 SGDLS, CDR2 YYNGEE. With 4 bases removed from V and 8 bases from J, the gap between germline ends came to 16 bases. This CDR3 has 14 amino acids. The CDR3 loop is CASSPTTGIYIQYF. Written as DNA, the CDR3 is TGTGCCAGCAGCCCAACAACAGGGATATACATTCAGTACTTC. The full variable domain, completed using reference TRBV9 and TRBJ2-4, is DSGVTQTPKHLITATGQRVTLRCSPRSGDLSVYWYQQSLDQGLQFLIQYYNGEERAKGNILERFSAQQFPDLHSELNLSSLELGDSALYFCASSPTTGIYIQYFGAGTRLSVL.